Included here is one T cell receptor beta chain sequence, with context. This sample stems from a study of control samples from healthy donors and cancer patients. From germline, CDR1 is SGHTA and CDR2 FQGTGA. V lost 4 bases and J lost 7, with 14 bases in between. The CDR3 covers 14 residues. The data were produced by immunoSEQ multiplex PCR, yet TCRdb's version contains in-frame clones alone and is incomplete. This table has roughly 55,000 clones, roughly 86% appearing once. The TCR was taken from a man aged 45-65 years in good health. J is TRBJ2-1 and V is TRBV7-3; no clear D gene. Specimen: blood. The CDR3 region is CASSSPPGLNEQFF. CDR3 bases: TGTGCCAGCAGCTCCCCGCCTGGCTTGAATGAGCAGTTCTTC.